A selection of T cell receptor beta chains follows, all from one sample in a study of blood T cells in healthy people across ages. TCRdb re-called the 5' RACE reads through MiXCR, storing one row per CDR3 protein. In the table there are about 970,000 distinct CDR3 sequences, around 54% of which are singletons. The sample was blood. These receptors all come from a woman aged 60-75 years in good health. CDR3s include the opening cysteine and the closing phenylalanine or tryptophan. The D gene is left open where the match is weak. Part of the rows lack a size; the others show once, few, many or a class for expanded clones.

clone_size: NA; d_call: TRBD2; v_call: TRBV7-3; j_call: TRBJ2-7; cdr3_aa: CASSLIGGTSGYEQYF; cdr3_nt: TGTGCCAGCAGCTTAATAGGGGGGACTAGCGGCTACGAGCAGTACTTC
clone_size: NA; d_call: NA; v_call: TRBV6-5; j_call: TRBJ2-1; cdr3_aa: CASSYVDGSSYNEQFF; cdr3_nt: TGTGCCAGCAGTTACGTGGATGGGAGCTCCTACAATGAGCAGTTCTTC
clone_size: NA; d_call: NA; v_call: TRBV30; j_call: TRBJ2-7; cdr3_aa: CAWSVGDSISYEQYF; cdr3_nt: TGTGCCTGGAGTGTGGGGGACTCCATATCCTACGAGCAGTACTTC
clone_size: few; d_call: NA; v_call: TRBV4-1; j_call: TRBJ2-3; cdr3_aa: CASSQGVTVPSTDTQYF; cdr3_nt: TGCGCCAGCAGCCAAGGGGTAACAGTACCTAGCACAGATACGCAGTATTTT
clone_size: once; d_call: TRBD2; v_call: TRBV6-2/TRBV6-3; j_call: TRBJ2-7; cdr3_aa: CASNTAGVGYEQYF; cdr3_nt: TGTGCCAGCAATACAGCGGGAGTCGGGTACGAGCAGTACTTC
clone_size: NA; d_call: TRBD1; v_call: TRBV5-1; j_call: TRBJ2-7; cdr3_aa: CASSLHLQGGSYEQYF; cdr3_nt: TGCGCCAGCAGCTTGCACCTACAGGGGGGCTCCTACGAGCAGTACTTC
clone_size: once; d_call: NA; v_call: TRBV12-3/TRBV12-4; j_call: TRBJ1-3; cdr3_aa: CASRPASSGNTIYF; cdr3_nt: TGTGCCAGCAGGCCCGCGTCCTCCGGAAACACCATATATTTT
clone_size: few; d_call: TRBD2; v_call: TRBV29-1; j_call: TRBJ2-3; cdr3_aa: CSTGLAGSTDTQYF; cdr3_nt: TGCAGCACCGGACTAGCGGGAAGCACAGATACGCAGTATTTT
clone_size: NA; d_call: NA; v_call: TRBV28; j_call: TRBJ2-1; cdr3_aa: CASSFKRTLTPRGNEQFF; cdr3_nt: TGTGCCAGCAGTTTCAAGCGGACCCTTACCCCCCGAGGCAATGAGCAGTTCTTC
clone_size: NA; d_call: TRBD1; v_call: TRBV7-6; j_call: TRBJ2-5; cdr3_aa: CASSSARQGKKTQYF; cdr3_nt: TGTGCCAGCAGCTCGGCCCGACAGGGGAAGAAGACCCAGTACTTC
clone_size: few; d_call: TRBD1; v_call: TRBV11-2; j_call: TRBJ2-5; cdr3_aa: CASTPTGSQGAQYF; cdr3_nt: TGTGCCAGCACCCCGACAGGGTCCCAAGGGGCCCAGTACTTC
clone_size: NA; d_call: TRBD1; v_call: TRBV5-1; j_call: TRBJ2-7; cdr3_aa: CASSRTGTGGSEQYF; cdr3_nt: TGCGCCAGCAGCCGAACCGGGACAGGGGGCAGCGAGCAGTACTTC
clone_size: NA; d_call: TRBD2; v_call: TRBV30; j_call: TRBJ2-5; cdr3_aa: CAWSPGLAGFETQYF; cdr3_nt: TGTGCCTGGAGTCCGGGACTAGCGGGTTTCGAGACCCAGTACTTC
clone_size: NA; d_call: NA; v_call: TRBV9; j_call: TRBJ2-5; cdr3_aa: CASSSAWGTQYF; cdr3_nt: TGTGCCAGCAGCTCTGCCTGGGGGACCCAGTACTTC
clone_size: NA; d_call: NA; v_call: TRBV30; j_call: TRBJ2-1; cdr3_aa: CALSEASSYNEQFF; cdr3_nt: TGTGCCTTATCAGAAGCGAGCTCCTACAATGAGCAGTTCTTC
clone_size: few; d_call: TRBD2; v_call: TRBV7-2; j_call: TRBJ2-4; cdr3_aa: CASSLPPWAAAGTAKNIQYF; cdr3_nt: TGTGCCAGCAGCTTACCCCCCTGGGCGGCAGCGGGAACAGCCAAAAACATTCAGTACTTC
clone_size: NA; d_call: TRBD2; v_call: TRBV6-6; j_call: TRBJ2-5; cdr3_aa: CASSIGTSGETQYF; cdr3_nt: TGTGCCAGCAGTATTGGGACTAGCGGAGAGACCCAGTACTTC
clone_size: NA; d_call: TRBD1; v_call: TRBV7-9; j_call: TRBJ1-1; cdr3_aa: CASSSQGGINTEAFF; cdr3_nt: TGTGCCAGCAGCTCACAGGGGGGGATCAACACTGAAGCTTTCTTT
clone_size: few; d_call: TRBD2; v_call: TRBV3-1; j_call: TRBJ2-7; cdr3_aa: CASSHKGLAEYEQYF; cdr3_nt: TGTGCCAGCAGCCACAAGGGACTAGCGGAATACGAGCAGTACTTC
clone_size: many; d_call: NA; v_call: TRBV4-2; j_call: TRBJ2-7; cdr3_aa: CASSSLGSYEQYF; cdr3_nt: TGTGCCAGCAGTAGTCTAGGCTCCTACGAGCAGTACTTC
clone_size: few; d_call: TRBD1; v_call: TRBV5-1; j_call: TRBJ2-7; cdr3_aa: CASSLAVGTGGNEQYF; cdr3_nt: TGCGCCAGCAGCTTGGCCGTGGGAACAGGGGGCAACGAGCAGTACTTC
clone_size: few; d_call: TRBD2; v_call: TRBV2; j_call: TRBJ2-3; cdr3_aa: CASTPGEGGETQYF; cdr3_nt: TGTGCCAGCACCCCTGGGGAGGGAGGGGAAACGCAGTATTTT
clone_size: NA; d_call: TRBD1; v_call: TRBV5-1; j_call: TRBJ1-4; cdr3_aa: CASSAGQVDEKLFF; cdr3_nt: TGCGCCAGCAGCGCGGGACAGGTTGATGAAAAACTGTTTTTT
clone_size: few; d_call: NA; v_call: TRBV27; j_call: TRBJ2-1; cdr3_aa: CASRSLGTDEQFF; cdr3_nt: TGTGCCAGCCGAAGCCTAGGGACCGATGAGCAGTTCTTC
clone_size: NA; d_call: NA; v_call: TRBV5-1; j_call: TRBJ2-7; cdr3_aa: CASSQDIVPYEQYF; cdr3_nt: TGCGCCAGCAGCCAAGACATAGTTCCCTACGAGCAGTACTTC
clone_size: NA; d_call: NA; v_call: TRBV7-2; j_call: TRBJ2-7; cdr3_aa: CASSSPHTYEQYF; cdr3_nt: TGTGCCAGCAGCTCGCCCCACACTTACGAGCAGTACTTC
clone_size: NA; d_call: NA; v_call: TRBV9; j_call: TRBJ2-2; cdr3_aa: CASSVGVGQPANTGELFF; cdr3_nt: TGTGCCAGCAGCGTAGGAGTAGGGCAACCCGCGAACACCGGGGAGCTGTTTTTT
clone_size: NA; d_call: NA; v_call: TRBV5-1; j_call: TRBJ2-1; cdr3_aa: CASSTGTGNEQFF; cdr3_nt: TGCGCCAGCAGCACCGGGACCGGCAATGAGCAGTTCTTC
clone_size: NA; d_call: TRBD2; v_call: TRBV6-2/TRBV6-3; j_call: TRBJ2-1; cdr3_aa: CASSRPTRGDYNEQFF; cdr3_nt: TGTGCCAGCAGTAGGCCAACGCGGGGGGACTACAATGAGCAGTTCTTC
clone_size: few; d_call: TRBD1; v_call: TRBV7-9; j_call: TRBJ1-2; cdr3_aa: CASSLEGTVAAIGYTF; cdr3_nt: TGTGCCAGCAGCTTAGAGGGGACAGTTGCTGCTATTGGCTACACCTTC
clone_size: many; d_call: TRBD1; v_call: TRBV12-3/TRBV12-4; j_call: TRBJ2-7; cdr3_aa: CASSPPGQATQYF; cdr3_nt: TGTGCCAGCAGCCCCCCCGGACAGGCTACGCAGTACTTC
clone_size: NA; d_call: NA; v_call: TRBV29-1; j_call: TRBJ2-7; cdr3_aa: CSVTRTYSYEQYF; cdr3_nt: TGCAGCGTTACCCGGACCTACTCCTACGAGCAGTACTTC
clone_size: NA; d_call: NA; v_call: TRBV11-2; j_call: TRBJ2-7; cdr3_aa: CASSLDSGRGWRNYEQYF; cdr3_nt: TGTGCCAGCAGCTTAGATTCGGGAAGGGGCTGGCGAAACTACGAGCAGTACTTC
clone_size: NA; d_call: NA; v_call: TRBV5-1; j_call: TRBJ2-5; cdr3_aa: CASSSAEIRQETQYF; cdr3_nt: TGCGCCAGCAGTTCGGCAGAAATTCGCCAAGAGACCCAGTACTTC
clone_size: once; d_call: NA; v_call: TRBV25-1; j_call: TRBJ2-3; cdr3_aa: CASRGSGTDTQYF; cdr3_nt: TGTGCCAGCAGAGGTAGCGGCACAGATACGCAGTATTTT
clone_size: NA; d_call: NA; v_call: TRBV25-1; j_call: TRBJ2-5; cdr3_aa: CASSDRGVGTQYF; cdr3_nt: TGTGCCAGCAGTGACAGGGGAGTCGGGACCCAGTACTTC
clone_size: few; d_call: NA; v_call: TRBV9; j_call: TRBJ2-7; cdr3_aa: CASSAGESYEQYF; cdr3_nt: TGTGCCAGCAGCGCGGGGGAGAGCTACGAGCAGTACTTC
clone_size: NA; d_call: NA; v_call: TRBV7-8; j_call: TRBJ2-5; cdr3_aa: CATSFGVQETQYF; cdr3_nt: TGTGCCACCTCCTTTGGGGTCCAAGAGACCCAGTACTTC
clone_size: NA; d_call: NA; v_call: TRBV12-3/TRBV12-4; j_call: TRBJ1-2; cdr3_aa: CASSPSLGQPYYGYTF; cdr3_nt: TGTGCCAGCAGTCCTTCTCTTGGGCAGCCCTACTATGGCTACACCTTC
clone_size: NA; d_call: NA; v_call: TRBV7-3; j_call: TRBJ2-3; cdr3_aa: CASSFRASEGYTQYF; cdr3_nt: TGTGCCAGCAGCTTTAGGGCCTCAGAAGGGTATACGCAGTATTTT
clone_size: NA; d_call: TRBD1; v_call: TRBV18; j_call: TRBJ2-6; cdr3_aa: CASSSSGTGLSGANVLTF; cdr3_nt: TGTGCCAGCTCATCCTCCGGGACAGGGTTGTCCGGGGCCAACGTCCTGACTTTC
clone_size: NA; d_call: NA; v_call: TRBV29-1; j_call: TRBJ1-2; cdr3_aa: CSVEGIGSYTF; cdr3_nt: TGCAGCGTTGAAGGTATAGGAAGCTACACCTTC
clone_size: NA; d_call: TRBD2; v_call: TRBV3-1; j_call: TRBJ2-7; cdr3_aa: CASSQGSGGAFEQYF; cdr3_nt: TGTGCCAGCAGCCAAGGGTCGGGAGGGGCGTTCGAGCAGTACTTC
clone_size: few; d_call: TRBD2; v_call: TRBV20-1; j_call: TRBJ2-3; cdr3_aa: CSARIGGLAGGRDTQYF; cdr3_nt: TGCAGTGCTAGGATAGGAGGACTAGCGGGAGGTAGAGATACGCAGTATTTT
clone_size: NA; d_call: NA; v_call: TRBV20-1; j_call: TRBJ2-7; cdr3_aa: CSARSAAGAGLSYEQYF; cdr3_nt: TGCAGTGCTAGATCGGCTGCGGGTGCAGGGCTTTCCTACGAGCAGTACTTC
clone_size: NA; d_call: TRBD2; v_call: TRBV6-5; j_call: TRBJ2-3; cdr3_aa: CASSFGLAGGATDTQYF; cdr3_nt: TGTGCCAGCAGTTTCGGACTAGCGGGAGGAGCCACAGATACGCAGTATTTT
clone_size: NA; d_call: NA; v_call: TRBV7-2; j_call: TRBJ2-7; cdr3_aa: CASSLKWPSSYEQYF; cdr3_nt: TGTGCCAGCAGCTTAAAATGGCCATCCTCCTACGAGCAGTACTTC
clone_size: NA; d_call: TRBD1; v_call: TRBV6-5; j_call: TRBJ2-7; cdr3_aa: CASSRTGHYEQYF; cdr3_nt: TGTGCCAGCAGCCGGACAGGGCACTACGAGCAGTACTTC
clone_size: NA; d_call: NA; v_call: TRBV28; j_call: TRBJ1-4; cdr3_aa: CASSGRRGREKLFF; cdr3_nt: TGTGCCAGCAGTGGTCGGAGGGGACGGGAAAAACTGTTTTTT
clone_size: few; d_call: NA; v_call: TRBV6-5; j_call: TRBJ2-3; cdr3_aa: CASSRGDFTDTQYF; cdr3_nt: TGTGCCAGCAGCCGGGGCGATTTCACAGATACGCAGTATTTT
clone_size: NA; d_call: NA; v_call: TRBV20-1; j_call: TRBJ2-3; cdr3_aa: CSARDLGREQTDTQYF; cdr3_nt: TGCAGTGCTAGAGATCTTGGGCGGGAACAGACAGATACGCAGTATTTT
clone_size: NA; d_call: TRBD2; v_call: TRBV12-3/TRBV12-4; j_call: TRBJ2-3; cdr3_aa: CASSFSSRESADMRYF; cdr3_nt: TGTGCCAGCAGTTTCTCCTCGCGGGAGAGTGCAGATATGCGGTATTTT
clone_size: many; d_call: NA; v_call: TRBV7-9; j_call: TRBJ2-5; cdr3_aa: CASSLVGETQYF; cdr3_nt: TGTGCCAGCAGCTTAGTCGGGGAGACCCAGTACTTC